This T cell receptor beta chain was observed in a study of T-cell reconstitution after alpha-beta-depleted transplantation in children. This CDR3 is built from 17 residues. Trimming took 3 bases from V and 5 from J, leaving 22 bases between them. The library targeted TCRbeta and was prepared with unique molecular identifiers. A single record per CDR3 protein comes from TCRdb applying MiXCR to the PCR reads. Of 700,000 to 950,000 distinct CDR3 sequences in the sample, less than 20% were seen once. This sequence was found in a male patient between 10 and 17 years old who had a stem cell transplant for acute lymphoblastic leukemia, so the T cells may come from the graft donor. The chain joins TRBV12-3 or TRBV12-4 to TRBJ2-5; tentative D call: TRBD2 (5 bases). The input for sequencing was PBMCs, mostly from graft donor cells, taken 360 days after TCRalphabeta/CD19-depleted stem cell transplant. The CDR3 sequence is CASSFNYLSGIPETQYF. The CDR3 coding sequence is TGTGCCAGCAGTTTTAATTATTTGTCCGGGATCCCCGAGACCCAGTACTTC.